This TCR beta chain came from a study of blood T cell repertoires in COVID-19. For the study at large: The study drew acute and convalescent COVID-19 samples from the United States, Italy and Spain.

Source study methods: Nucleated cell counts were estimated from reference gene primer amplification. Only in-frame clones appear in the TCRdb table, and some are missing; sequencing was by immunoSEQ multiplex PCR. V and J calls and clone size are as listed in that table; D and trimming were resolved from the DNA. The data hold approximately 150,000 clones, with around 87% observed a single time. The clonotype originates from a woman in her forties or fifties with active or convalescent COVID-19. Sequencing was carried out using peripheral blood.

CDR3 loop: CASSERVGLDEKLFF. CDR3 DNA: TGCGCCAGCAGCGAACGGGTCGGTTTGGATGAAAAACTGTTTTTT. V usage is TRBV5-1 and J usage is TRBJ1-4; D unclear. This CDR3 is 15 amino acids long. V dropped 4 bases and J dropped 6 bases, with 16 bases sitting between them. Germline V CDR1 and CDR2: SGHRS, YFSETQ. Variable domain in full (rest from reference TRBV5-1 and TRBJ1-4): KAGVTQTPRYLIKTRGQQVTLSCSPISGHRSVSWYQQTPGQGLQFLFEYFSETQRNKGNFPGRFSGRQFSNSRSEMNVSTLELGDSALYLCASSERVGLDEKLFFGSGTQLSVL.